The TCR beta chain described here comes from a study of CD8+ T cells in alopecia areata. Background on the study: The share of scalp area affected provided the severity score for treated patients. Study-level results: Treatment with tofacitinib significantly lowered scalp clonality and reduced expanded CD8+ clones among the top 100.

As concerns this clone: The antigen is not known.

Regarding treatment: oral pan-JAK inhibitor, 5-10 mg twice daily. The V and J ends lost 4 bases and 5 bases, in that order; junction bases with no gene match: 6. Germline V gene sequence: CDR1 SQVTM, CDR2 ANQGSEA. This CDR3 contains 15 residues. Extracted RNA was reverse transcribed into cDNA, the sequencing template. The table came from immunoSEQ multiplex PCR; TCRdb's copy has only in-frame clones and leaves some out. The sample lists more than 200,000 clones, about 40% occurring once. The TCR originated in a human donor with alopecia areata. The source material was CD4+ T cells sorted from blood, sampled between weeks 36 and 40, from a patient treated with tofacitinib. The V call is TRBV29-1, the J call TRBJ2-1; TRBD2 agrees at 12 bases. CDR3 bases: TGCAGCGTTGCACTAGCGGGGGGTATAAACAATGAGCAGTTCTTC. Residues: CSVALAGGINNEQFF.